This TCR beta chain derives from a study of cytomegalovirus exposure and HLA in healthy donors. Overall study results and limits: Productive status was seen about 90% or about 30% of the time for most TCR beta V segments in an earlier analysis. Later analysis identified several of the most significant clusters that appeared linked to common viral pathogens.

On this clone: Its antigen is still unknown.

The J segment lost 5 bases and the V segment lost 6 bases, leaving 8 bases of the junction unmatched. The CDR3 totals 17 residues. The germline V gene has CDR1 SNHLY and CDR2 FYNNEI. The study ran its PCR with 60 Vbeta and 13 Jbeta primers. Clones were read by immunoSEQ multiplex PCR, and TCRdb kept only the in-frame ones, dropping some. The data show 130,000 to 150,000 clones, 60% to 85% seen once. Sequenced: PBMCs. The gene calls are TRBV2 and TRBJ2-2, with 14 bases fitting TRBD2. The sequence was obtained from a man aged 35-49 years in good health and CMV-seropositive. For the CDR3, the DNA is TGTGCCAGCAGCGGACTAGCGGGAGGCCTTATAACCGGGGAGCTGTTTTTT. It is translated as CASSGLAGGLITGELFF.